These T cell receptor beta chains were read from a single sample in a study of vaccination and CD4 T cells after COVID-19. Via MiXCR, TCRdb re-called the PCR reads, giving one row per CDR3 protein. The sample lists approximately 12,000 distinct CDR3 sequences, roughly a fifth seen once, with about 13% in the top ten. Antigens for these TCRs are unknown. Sequencing used CD4+ T cells from blood, cultured in vitro, obtained before SARS-CoV-2 vaccination. These receptors were collected from a human donor who received a COVID-19 vaccine. CDR3s include the opening cysteine and the closing phenylalanine or tryptophan. A D gene is named only where the DNA matches it firmly. A clone size is listed for some rows: how often the clone was seen (once, few, many), or a class if it is expanded.

j_call	clone_size	v_call	d_call	cdr3_nt	cdr3_aa
TRBJ2-3	few	TRBV6-5	.	TGTGCCAGCAGTTACTCAGGGGGTGTGGGAGATACGCAGTATTTT	CASSYSGGVGDTQYF
TRBJ2-1	.	TRBV7-9	TRBD1	TGTGCCAGCAGCCAACCCAGGGGGAAGGGGTACAATGAGCAGTTCTTC	CASSQPRGKGYNEQFF
TRBJ1-4	few	TRBV6-2/TRBV6-3	.	TGTGCCAGCAGCTATTGGGATGCCGAAAAACTGTTTTTT	CASSYWDAEKLFF
TRBJ2-5	.	TRBV7-9	.	TGTGCCAGCAGCTTTGGAGGGAAAGAGACCCAGTACTTC	CASSFGGKETQYF
TRBJ1-1	few	TRBV23-1	.	TGCGCCAGCAGTCTCCCGGTTTGTGGGAATTGCACTGAAGCTTTCTTT	CASSLPVCGNCTEAFF
TRBJ2-7	.	TRBV11-3	.	TGTGCCAGCAGCTCCACCAGGGGATCCTACGAGCAGTACTTC	CASSSTRGSYEQYF
TRBJ2-5	few	TRBV29-1	.	TGCAGCGTTGCTCCGAGGACAGACCAAGAGACCCAGTACTTC	CSVAPRTDQETQYF
TRBJ2-1	.	TRBV12-3/TRBV12-4	TRBD2	TGTGCCAGCAGTTCCCTCGGACTAGCGGGGTTCGATGAGCAGTTCTTC	CASSSLGLAGFDEQFF
TRBJ2-7	.	TRBV18	.	TGTGCCAGCTCACCAGGGGGCTTTGGCAGGGGATTCTACGAGCAGTACTTC	CASSPGGFGRGFYEQYF
TRBJ1-1	medium-sized	TRBV19	.	TGTGCCAGTAGTATACTCTTACGGACTGAAGCTTTCTTT	CASSILLRTEAFF
TRBJ2-2	few	TRBV7-9	TRBD1	TGTGCCAGCAGCACTCAGACAGGGGGCGGGACCGGGGAGCTGTTTTTT	CASSTQTGGGTGELFF
TRBJ1-1	few	TRBV6-1	.	TGTGCCAGCAGTGAAGTGAAGGGGGGGAACACTGAAGCTTTCTTT	CASSEVKGGNTEAFF
TRBJ1-5	.	TRBV19	.	TGTGCCAGTAGTATAGTAACCAGGGGAAGCAATCAGCCCCAGCATTTT	CASSIVTRGSNQPQHF
TRBJ2-7	few	TRBV29-1	.	TGCAGCGTTTCAACGTTGGGGGGACGGTTCTCCTACGAGCAGTACTTC	CSVSTLGGRFSYEQYF
TRBJ1-5	few	TRBV19	TRBD1	TGTGCCAGTAGTTTAAAAACCGGGACAGAACTCAATCAGCCCCAGCATTTT	CASSLKTGTELNQPQHF
TRBJ2-3	.	TRBV5-1	TRBD2	TGCGCCAGCAGCCAAAAACTAGTTAGCGGGGGCACAGATACGCAGTATTTT	CASSQKLVSGGTDTQYF
TRBJ1-1	.	TRBV30	.	TGTGCCTGGAATCGGAGGAACACTGAAGCTTTCTTT	CAWNRRNTEAFF
TRBJ1-3	few	TRBV12-3/TRBV12-4	TRBD1	TGTGCCAGCACCCCCCCAGGAACAGGGGCTGGAAACACCATATATTTT	CASTPPGTGAGNTIYF
TRBJ2-7	.	TRBV27	TRBD1	TGTGCCAGCATCCTCGAGGGGGCAGGGAATAACTACGAGCAGTACTTC	CASILEGAGNNYEQYF
TRBJ1-2	medium-sized	TRBV6-5	.	TGTGCCAGCAGTTACGACACCTCCTATGGCTACACCTTC	CASSYDTSYGYTF
TRBJ1-1	few	TRBV29-1	.	TGCAGCGCCGACGGTATCACAGGGAAGAGCACTGAAGCTTTCTTT	CSADGITGKSTEAFF
TRBJ1-3	.	TRBV21-1	.	TGTGCCAGCAGCAAAGGAGACAGGGCCTCTGGAAACACCATATATTTT	CASSKGDRASGNTIYF
TRBJ2-7	.	TRBV20-1	.	TGCAGTGCTAGAGAACCGGGGACTCTATACGAGCAGTACTTC	CSAREPGTLYEQYF
TRBJ1-4	.	TRBV7-8	.	TGTGCCAGCAGCACAACCGGGACGGGGAATGAAAAACTGTTTTTT	CASSTTGTGNEKLFF
TRBJ2-5	few	TRBV11-2	.	TGTGCCAGCAGCTTATTTTCCCTGGGGGCTAAAGAGACCCAGTACTTC	CASSLFSLGAKETQYF
TRBJ2-6	.	TRBV20-1	TRBD1	TGCAGTGCCCCTGGACAGGGGCCTTCTGGGGCCAACGTCCTGACTTTC	CSAPGQGPSGANVLTF
TRBJ1-1	few	TRBV20-1	.	TGCAGTGCTAGAGATGAGGGGCGTACGAACACTGAAGCTTTCTTT	CSARDEGRTNTEAFF
TRBJ2-1	.	TRBV5-4	.	TGTGCCAGCAGCCCCGAACAGGAATACAATGAGCAGTTCTTC	CASSPEQEYNEQFF
TRBJ1-2	.	TRBV9	.	TGTGCCAGCAGCGTAGCTGGGCAGGGCGATGGCTACACCTTC	CASSVAGQGDGYTF
TRBJ2-7	.	TRBV11-2	.	TGTGCCAGCAGCTTATCGAGGACGGAGAGCAACGAGCAGTACTTC	CASSLSRTESNEQYF
TRBJ1-1	.	TRBV12-5	TRBD1	TGTGCTAGTGGTTTGGAAGGACAGGGGATGAACACTGAAGCTTTCTTT	CASGLEGQGMNTEAFF
TRBJ2-7	.	TRBV9	.	TGTGCCAGCAGCGTAGGGACCGTTTACGAGCAGTACTTC	CASSVGTVYEQYF
TRBJ2-5	few	TRBV6-1	.	TGTGCCAGCAGTGGGACTCCGGGGCTCCAAGAGACCCAGTACTTC	CASSGTPGLQETQYF
TRBJ2-2	.	TRBV5-5	TRBD1	TGTGCCAGCAGCTCGGGGGACAGGGCCGGGGAGCTGTTTTTT	CASSSGDRAGELFF
TRBJ2-5	few	TRBV12-3/TRBV12-4	.	TGTGCCAGCAGTTTATTACTCCAGGAGACCCAGTACTTC	CASSLLLQETQYF
TRBJ2-1	few	TRBV6-1	TRBD1	TGTGCCAGCGGACAGGGCGAGTTCTTC	CASGQGEFF
TRBJ2-1	.	TRBV12-3/TRBV12-4	.	TGTGCCAGCAGCCCCCAAGGACAGCTCTTAAATGAGCAGTTCTTC	CASSPQGQLLNEQFF
TRBJ2-3	few	TRBV6-2/TRBV6-3	TRBD2	TGTGCCAGCAGTTACTCGACTAGCGGGGGGGCCGAGCAGCTCACTACGCAGTATTTT	CASSYSTSGGAEQLTTQYF